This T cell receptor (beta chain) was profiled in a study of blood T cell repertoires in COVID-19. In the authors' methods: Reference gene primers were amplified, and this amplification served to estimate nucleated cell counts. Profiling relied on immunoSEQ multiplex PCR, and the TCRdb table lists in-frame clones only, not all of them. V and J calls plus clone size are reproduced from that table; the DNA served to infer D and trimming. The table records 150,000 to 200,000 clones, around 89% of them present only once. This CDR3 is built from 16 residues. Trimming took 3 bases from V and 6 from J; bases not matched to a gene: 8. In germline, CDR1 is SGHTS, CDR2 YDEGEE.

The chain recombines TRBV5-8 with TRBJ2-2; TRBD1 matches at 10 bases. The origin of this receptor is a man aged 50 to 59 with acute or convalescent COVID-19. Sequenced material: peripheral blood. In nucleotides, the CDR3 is TGTGCCAGCAGCTACGGTCGACAGGGGGCGTCCGGGGAGCTGTTTTTT. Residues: CASSYGRQGASGELFF.